Given below is one T cell receptor (beta chain) in context. This entry comes from a study of shared clonotypes between healthy human individuals. TCRdb's table, derived via immunoSEQ multiplex PCR, lists solely in-frame clones and lacks some. Of roughly 2.6 million clones listed, roughly nine tenths are singletons. Into CD45RA+ naive and CD45RA-negative memory subsets, the CD4+ cells were split. Losses at the gene ends were 7 bases for V and 0 bases for J; bases not matched to a gene: 0. CDR1 and CDR2 from the germline V gene are SQVTM and ANQGSEA. CDR3 size: 13 residues. The clonotype was recovered from a man aged 18 to 30 in good health. The chain combines TRBV29-1 with TRBJ2-2; TRBD2 agrees at 9 bases. The sample comprised naive CD4+ T cells sorted from blood. Noted subset: CD45RA+ positively selected. The CDR3 reads CSASGANTGELFF. The CDR3 coding sequence is TGCAGCGCTAGCGGGGCGAACACCGGGGAGCTGTTTTTT.